Listed below are T cell receptor beta chains from one sample, sequenced in a study of Tregs in tolerant kidney transplant recipients. Clones were sequenced by immunoSEQ multiplex PCR, and TCRdb holds only the in-frame ones, with some missing. The sample has approximately 50,000 clones, around 90% seen once. Sequencing used CD8+ T cells from blood (PBMCs), obtained 24 months after the transplant. These receptors were obtained from a human patient who received a combined kidney and bone marrow transplant. The graft donor may have contributed some T cells. CDR3s include the opening cysteine and the closing phenylalanine or tryptophan. D genes are given only for firm matches. Expanded clones are given a class, and other clones once, few, many or no size at all.

J: TRBJ2-1
V: TRBV9
size: -
D: TRBD2
CDR3: CASSFARAGGYHEQFF
DNA: TGTGCCAGCAGCTTCGCAAGAGCGGGGGGGTACCATGAGCAGTTCTTC

J: TRBJ2-3
V: TRBV7-6
size: -
D: TRBD2
CDR3: CASSVGAGGGTDTQYF
DNA: TGTGCCAGCAGCGTCGGAGCGGGGGGGGGCACAGATACGCAGTATTTT

J: TRBJ2-7
V: TRBV5-6
size: few
D: -
CDR3: CASSFPGRDRREQYF
DNA: TGTGCCAGCAGCTTTCCGGGCAGGGATCGTCGGGAGCAGTACTTC

J: TRBJ2-7
V: TRBV13
size: -
D: -
CDR3: CASSSGSYEQYF
DNA: TGTGCCAGCAGCTCCGGCTCCTACGAGCAGTACTTC

J: TRBJ2-7
V: TRBV4-1
size: -
D: TRBD1
CDR3: CASSQEDRSTYEQYF
DNA: TGCGCCAGCAGCCAAGAGGACAGGTCTACCTACGAGCAGTACTTC

J: TRBJ2-5
V: TRBV4-3
size: -
D: -
CDR3: CASSQDRGNQETQYF
DNA: TGCGCCAGCAGCCAAGACCGCGGGAACCAAGAGACCCAGTACTTC

J: TRBJ2-1
V: TRBV27
size: -
D: -
CDR3: CATSGADSYNEQFF
DNA: TGTGCCACCTCCGGAGCGGACTCCTACAATGAGCAGTTCTTC

J: TRBJ2-1
V: TRBV27
size: -
D: -
CDR3: CASSLVGSGSNEQFF
DNA: TGTGCCAGCAGTTTAGTAGGATCCGGGAGCAATGAGCAGTTCTTC

J: TRBJ2-3
V: TRBV2
size: -
D: TRBD2
CDR3: CASSEGASGADTQYF
DNA: TGTGCCAGCAGTGAAGGGGCTAGCGGGGCAGATACGCAGTATTTT

J: TRBJ2-7
V: TRBV5-6
size: -
D: TRBD1
CDR3: CASSYGQAYEQYF
DNA: TGTGCCAGCAGCTACGGACAGGCCTACGAGCAGTACTTC

J: TRBJ2-1
V: TRBV19
size: -
D: TRBD2
CDR3: CASSIVLAGGQNEQFF
DNA: TGTGCCAGTAGTATAGTACTAGCGGGGGGGCAAAATGAGCAGTTCTTC

J: TRBJ2-7
V: TRBV27
size: -
D: -
CDR3: CASSFSLGQTGYEQYF
DNA: TGTGCCAGCAGCTTCTCTTTGGGGCAGACGGGCTACGAGCAGTACTTC

J: TRBJ2-1
V: TRBV4-1
size: -
D: -
CDR3: CASSLMGAISYNEQFF
DNA: TGCGCCAGCAGCCTTATGGGGGCCATCTCCTACAATGAGCAGTTCTTC

J: TRBJ2-7
V: TRBV15
size: -
D: TRBD2
CDR3: CATSNSGGFSYEQYF
DNA: TGTGCCACCAGCAATAGCGGGGGGTTCTCCTACGAGCAGTACTTC

J: TRBJ2-1
V: TRBV13
size: -
D: -
CDR3: CASSRSINANEQFF
DNA: TGTGCCAGCAGCCGGTCCATTAACGCGAATGAGCAGTTCTTC

J: TRBJ1-5
V: TRBV19
size: -
D: -
CDR3: CASSWASGSNQPQHF
DNA: TGTGCCAGTAGCTGGGCGTCGGGGAGCAATCAGCCCCAGCATTTT

J: TRBJ2-1
V: TRBV11-2
size: -
D: TRBD2
CDR3: CASSPGLAVNEQFF
DNA: TGTGCCTCCTCGCCGGGACTAGCGGTCAATGAGCAGTTCTTC

J: TRBJ1-2
V: TRBV7-2
size: -
D: TRBD1
CDR3: CASSLERGPSYGYTF
DNA: TGTGCCAGCAGCTTAGAAAGGGGGCCCAGCTATGGCTACACCTTC

J: TRBJ2-3
V: TRBV6-6
size: -
D: -
CDR3: CASSYSPGATQYF
DNA: TGTGCCAGCAGTTACTCGCCTGGGGCGACGCAGTATTTT

J: TRBJ1-1
V: TRBV6-5
size: -
D: TRBD1
CDR3: CASREQGAAFF
DNA: TGTGCCAGCAGAGAACAGGGGGCAGCTTTCTTT

J: TRBJ2-5
V: TRBV9
size: -
D: TRBD2
CDR3: CASSPWTSGGERKTQYF
DNA: TGTGCCAGCAGCCCCTGGACTAGCGGGGGTGAAAGGAAGACCCAGTACTTC

J: TRBJ1-5
V: TRBV27
size: -
D: -
CDR3: CASSSFSNQPQHF
DNA: TGTGCCAGCAGTTCATTTAGCAATCAGCCCCAGCATTTT

J: TRBJ2-1
V: TRBV7-6
size: once
D: TRBD1
CDR3: CASSPRDSSYNEQFF
DNA: TGTGCCAGCAGCCCTCGGGACAGCTCCTACAATGAGCAGTTCTTC

J: TRBJ2-1
V: TRBV7-9
size: -
D: TRBD2
CDR3: CASQTGLAANEQFF
DNA: TGTGCCAGCCAAACGGGACTAGCGGCCAATGAGCAGTTCTTC

J: TRBJ1-3
V: TRBV21-1
size: -
D: -
CDR3: CASSKLLSGNTIYF
DNA: TGTGCCAGCAGCAAATTATTGTCTGGAAACACCATATATTTT

J: TRBJ2-1
V: TRBV13
size: once
D: TRBD2
CDR3: CASSLGASGPTYNEQFF
DNA: TGTGCCAGCAGCTTAGGGGCTAGCGGGCCCACCTACAATGAGCAGTTCTTC

J: TRBJ2-1
V: TRBV5-5
size: -
D: -
CDR3: CASSPRVGLDREQFF
DNA: TGTGCCAGCAGCCCCAGGGTGGGTCTAGACAGAGAGCAGTTCTTC

J: TRBJ2-3
V: TRBV30
size: -
D: -
CDR3: CAWIEGGHTDTQYF
DNA: TGTGCCTGGATCGAAGGGGGTCACACAGATACGCAGTATTTT

J: TRBJ2-7
V: TRBV19
size: -
D: -
CDR3: CASSTTGASEQYF
DNA: TGTGCCAGTAGTACTACGGGAGCAAGCGAGCAGTACTTC